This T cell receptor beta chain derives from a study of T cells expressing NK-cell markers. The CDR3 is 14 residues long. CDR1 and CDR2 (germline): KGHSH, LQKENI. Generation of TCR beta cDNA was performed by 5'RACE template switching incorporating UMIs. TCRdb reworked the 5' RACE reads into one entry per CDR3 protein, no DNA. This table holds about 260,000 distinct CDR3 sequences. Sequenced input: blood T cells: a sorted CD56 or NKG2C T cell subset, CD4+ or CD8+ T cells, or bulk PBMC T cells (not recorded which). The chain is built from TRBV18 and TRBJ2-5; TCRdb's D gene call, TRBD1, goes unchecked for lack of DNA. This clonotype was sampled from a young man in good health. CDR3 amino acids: CASSPRREGETQYF.